Each of the 21 T cell receptor beta chains below was sequenced from the same sample in a study of identical twins. Via MiXCR, TCRdb re-called the 5' RACE reads, giving one row per CDR3 protein. In the table there are 500,000 to 600,000 distinct CDR3 sequences, 22% of which are singletons. These data were also reused for a study on T cells expressing NK-cell markers.

The specimen sequenced was CD4+ T cells sorted from blood. The receptors derive from a woman aged 18-30 years in good health.

This chain uses TRBV5-6 with TRBJ1-2; D is unresolved. The CDR3 consists of 12 residues. Germline CDR1 and CDR2: SGHDT and YYEEEE. Trimming took 6 bases from V and 4 from J, leaving 10 bases between them. The CDR3 DNA reads TGTGCCAGCACCATAGGTCCCTATGGCTACACCTTC. Protein: CASTIGPYGYTF.

This clonotype was seen only a few times. The V gene is TRBV5-1, the J gene TRBJ2-2; TRBD2 matches at 7 bases. Germline V lookup: CDR1 SGHRS, CDR2 YFSETQ. The CDR3 covers 15 residues. Trimming cost V 4 bases and J 0 bases; bases outside gene matches: 3. This chain's CDR3 is CASSREDPNTGELFF. The CDR3 DNA reads TGCGCCAGCAGCCGGGAGGATCCGAACACCGGGGAGCTGTTTTTT.

This clonotype was picked up a small number of times. The CDR3 protein is CSARPAGGADTQYF. In DNA form, the CDR3 reads TGCAGTGCTAGGCCAGCGGGAGGGGCAGATACGCAGTATTTT. This chain uses TRBV20-1 with TRBJ2-3, with TRBD2 identical over 10 bases. The CDR3 totals 14 residues. V gave up 3 bases and J gave up 4 bases; unmatched junction bases: 4. The germline V gene encodes CDR1 DFQATT and CDR2 SNEGSKA (reference sequence).

In this sample, this clonotype turned up a few times. The V call is TRBV29-1, the J call TRBJ1-2, with unresolved D. The CDR3 has 10 amino acids. Germline lookup yields CDR1 SQVTM and CDR2 ANQGSEA. The V end lost 3 bases, the J end lost 6 bases, and 5 bases lay between the germline ends. CDR3 DNA: TGCAGCGTTGATTCAGATGGCTACACCTTC. Translation: CSVDSDGYTF.

This clonotype occurred a few times. The V call is TRBV20-1, the J call TRBJ1-2; D gene uncertain. The CDR3 is 16 amino acids. V gave up 3 bases and J gave up 1 base, with 18 bases separating them. Germline CDR1 is DFQATT and CDR2 is SNEGSKA (reference sequence). CDR3 in amino acids: CSASPRGHISNYGYTF. As DNA, the CDR3 is TGCAGTGCTAGTCCACGAGGCCATATTAGTAACTATGGCTACACCTTC.

This clonotype appeared a few times. The chain couples TRBV6-2 or TRBV6-3 to TRBJ2-7, with 14 bases matching TRBD2. Trimming at V came to 5 bases and at J to 5 bases, leaving 8 bases not matched to a gene. The length of the CDR3 is 16 residues. Germline V gene data show CDR1 as MNHEY and CDR2 as SVGEGT. The CDR3 spells CASSKTTSGRANEQYF. The CDR3 nucleotides are TGTGCCAGCAGTAAGACGACTAGCGGGAGGGCCAACGAGCAGTACTTC.

The chain combines TRBV20-1 with TRBJ1-2, with 8 positions matching TRBD1. Germline values: CDR1 DFQATT, CDR2 SNEGSKA (reference sequence). The CDR3 loop spans 12 amino acids. Trimming took 6 bases from V and 6 from J; bases not matched to a gene: 6. CDR3 sequence: CSAETGEHGYTF. The CDR3, as DNA: TGCAGTGCCGAGACAGGGGAGCATGGCTACACCTTC.

This clonotype was picked up a small number of times. The chain employs TRBV5-1 and TRBJ1-1, with D possibly TRBD1 on 6 matching bases. The CDR3 is made up of 13 amino acids. The V gene's germline CDR1 is SGHRS and CDR2 YFSETQ. Trimming removed 3 bases at V and 4 bases at J, with 10 bases between. DNA for the CDR3: TGCGCCAGCAGCTCGGACAGTGGCACTGAAGCTTTCTTT. Translated: CASSSDSGTEAFF.

The CDR3 here is CSARTSQSSYEQYF. The CDR3 DNA is TGCAGTGCGCGGACATCCCAGAGCTCCTACGAGCAGTACTTC. The J gene is TRBJ2-7, the V gene TRBV20-1; perhaps TRBD1 as D (5 bases). The germline CDR1 and CDR2 sequences are DFQATT and SNEGSKA (reference sequence). V dropped 6 bases and J dropped 0 bases, with 15 bases sitting between them. The length of the CDR3 is 14 residues.

This clonotype showed up just a few times. Here the CDR3 reads CASSLVRFGELFF. The CDR3 DNA follows: TGCGCCAGCAGCTTGGTTAGGTTCGGGGAGCTGTTTTTT. The chain is built from TRBV5-1 and TRBJ2-2; D not resolved. The CDR3 has 13 residues. CDR1 is SGHRS, CDR2 YFSETQ, per germline. V lost 0 bases and J 7 bases, leaving 7 bases between the germline ends.

This clonotype has a handful of counts. The V and J genes are TRBV10-3 and TRBJ2-1, with D possibly being TRBD2 (6 bases). This CDR3 contains 15 residues. Between the trimmed V and J ends, which lost 5 bases and 2 bases, there was a span of 13 bases. CDR1 ENHRY and CDR2 SYGVKD come from the germline V gene. The CDR3 coding sequence is TGTGCCATCAGTACCCCTAGCGCCGCCTACAATGAGCAGTTCTTC. Protein product: CAISTPSAAYNEQFF.

This clonotype was detected many times. The chain joins TRBV12-3 or TRBV12-4 to TRBJ2-7; a possible D gene is TRBD1 (5 bases). This CDR3 comprises 14 residues. Trimming pared 3 bases from V and 1 base from J, leaving 10 bases between. The CDR3 region is CASSFQGPSYEQYF. CDR3 DNA sequence: TGTGCCAGCAGTTTCCAGGGTCCTTCCTACGAGCAGTACTTC.

This clonotype was seen ten or more times. The chain is built from TRBV29-1 and TRBJ2-7, with D perhaps TRBD2 (5 bases). The CDR3 sequence is 13 residues long. V was cut by 4 bases and J by 2 bases, with 12 bases left in between. Germline CDR1 reads SQVTM; CDR2 reads ANQGSEA. The CDR3 loop is CSVGPAEAYEQYF. CDR3 nucleotides: TGCAGCGTTGGCCCAGCGGAGGCCTACGAGCAGTACTTC.

This clonotype was observed a handful of times. The chain employs TRBV29-1 and TRBJ2-5; D gene unclear. In germline, CDR1 is SQVTM, CDR2 ANQGSEA. CDR3 length: 13 amino acids. The CDR3 sequence: CSLQGRLGETQYF. Here the CDR3 DNA reads TGCAGTCTTCAAGGCCGGCTGGGAGAGACCCAGTACTTC.

This sequence joins TRBV12-3 or TRBV12-4 and TRBJ2-3; 11 bases line up with TRBD2. J lost 0 bases, V lost 4 bases, and 3 bases had no gene match. This CDR3 comprises 16 residues. The CDR3 DNA follows: TGTGCCAGCAGTTACCGACTAGCGGGGAGCACAGATACGCAGTATTTT. It is translated as CASSYRLAGSTDTQYF.

V and J are TRBV20-1 and TRBJ1-6; D is ambiguous. This CDR3 contains 15 residues. The ends were cut back, 0 bases at V and 4 bases at J, with 10 bases in the middle. The germline V gene has CDR1 DFQATT and CDR2 SNEGSKA (reference sequence). The chain's CDR3 is CSARDESGYNSPLHF. As DNA, the CDR3 is TGCAGTGCTAGAGATGAGTCGGGGTATAATTCACCCCTCCACTTT.

The chain employs TRBV6-5 and TRBJ2-3, with no clear D. Trimming shortened V by 4 bases and J by 2 bases, and 13 bases separated the two germline ends. The CDR3 covers 15 residues. CDR1 and CDR2 (germline): MNHEY, SVGAGI. CDR3 amino acids: CASSSPSRLTDTQYF. As DNA, the CDR3 is TGTGCCAGCAGTTCGCCCTCGAGACTCACAGATACGCAGTATTTT.

This clonotype occurred a few times. This chain joins TRBV5-1 and TRBJ1-2; 10 bases map to TRBD1. V was clipped by 0 bases and J by 6 bases; unmatched bases: 2. This CDR3 is 14 amino acids long. Germline V gene data show CDR1 as SGHRS and CDR2 as YFSETQ. In DNA form, the CDR3 reads TGCGCCAGCAGCTTGGAGGGACAGGGGAATGGCTACACCTTC. Protein sequence: CASSLEGQGNGYTF.

This chain connects TRBV30 to TRBJ2-3; the D is unclear. CDR3 length equals 13 residues. Trimming took off 2 bases at V and 5 bases at J, with 11 bases between the two ends. Germline V gene lookup returns CDR1 GTSNPN and CDR2 SVGIG (reference sequence). CDR3 loop: CAWSLSFGDTQYF. The CDR3 nucleotides read TGTGCCTGGAGTCTTAGCTTCGGAGATACGCAGTATTTT.

The CDR3 DNA follows: TGTGCCAGCAGGGACAGGGAGCACGGATACGAGCAGTACTTC. Encoded protein: CASRDREHGYEQYF. The genes are TRBV12-3 or TRBV12-4 and TRBJ2-7, with 8 nucleotides matching TRBD1. This CDR3 comprises 14 residues. The V segment lost 6 bases and the J segment 4 bases; nucleotides outside the gene matches: 8.

This clonotype appeared a few times. The V gene is TRBV6-1, the J gene TRBJ2-1; 9 nucleotides align to TRBD2. Unmatched junction bases numbered 1, after V lost 6 bases and J lost 1 base. The CDR3 has 14 amino acids. Per the germline V gene, CDR1 is MNHNS and CDR2 is SASEGT. The CDR3 region has the DNA TGTGCCAGCAGGGCGGGGGGGTCCTACAATGAGCAGTTCTTC. It translates to CASRAGGSYNEQFF.